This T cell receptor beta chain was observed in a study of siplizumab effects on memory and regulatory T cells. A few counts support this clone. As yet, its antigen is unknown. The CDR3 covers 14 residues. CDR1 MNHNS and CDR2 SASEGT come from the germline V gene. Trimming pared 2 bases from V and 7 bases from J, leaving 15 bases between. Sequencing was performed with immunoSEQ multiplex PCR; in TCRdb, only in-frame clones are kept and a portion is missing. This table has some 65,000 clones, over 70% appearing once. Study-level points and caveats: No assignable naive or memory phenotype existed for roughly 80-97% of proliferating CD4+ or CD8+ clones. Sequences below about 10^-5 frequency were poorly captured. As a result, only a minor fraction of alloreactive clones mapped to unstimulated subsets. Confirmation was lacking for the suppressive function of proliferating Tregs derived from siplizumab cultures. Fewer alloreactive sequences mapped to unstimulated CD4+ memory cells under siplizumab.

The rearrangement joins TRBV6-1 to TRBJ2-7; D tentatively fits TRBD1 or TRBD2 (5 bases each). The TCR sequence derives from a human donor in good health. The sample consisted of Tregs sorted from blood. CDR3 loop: CASSESGLNREQYF. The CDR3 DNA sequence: TGTGCCAGCAGTGAATCGGGGCTGAATCGTGAGCAGTACTTC.